The present TCR beta chain was sequenced within a study of T cell responses to AZD1222 COVID-19 vaccine. The CDR3 totals 15 residues. Trimming took 5 bases from V and 5 from J; bases not matched to a gene: 11. The germline gives CDR1 SGHTA, CDR2 FQGNSA. Profiled with immunoSEQ multiplex PCR; TCRdb holds only in-frame clones, not every one. The sample lists about 150,000 clones, roughly 82% occurring once. The source is an adult in good health. J is TRBJ1-2 and V is TRBV7-2; TRBD1 matches at 7 bases. This specimen consisted of peripheral blood, obtained on day 0 of AZD1222 vaccination. CDR3 loop: CASSPSGGGAYGYTF. As DNA, the CDR3 is TGTGCCAGCAGCCCGTCAGGGGGAGGGGCATATGGCTACACCTTC.